Shown below are 2 T cell receptor beta chains from a single sample sequenced in a study of blood T cells in healthy people across ages (dated by TCRdb to 2014 to 2015). The protocol used for the library was 5' RACE. Sequencing took place on an Illumina HiSeq 2500. A second roughly 7 to 11 cycle PCR used a sample-barcoded 5' primer and a J-beta primer mix. The public sequencing data were trimmed at Q25 with fastp and processed into clonotypes with MiXCR by TCRdb, which kept only in-frame beta chains. Duplicate CDR3 protein sequences are folded into a single record with the most common DNA and genes. A total of 1.5 million or so distinct CDR3 sequences appear in this sample, under 55% of them only once. Together, the top ten hold 4% of the sample. Sequencing input: blood. These TCRs come from a woman between 18 and 30 years old in good health.

This chain joins TRBV3-1 and TRBJ2-7; D gene unclear. The CDR3 sequence is 13 residues long. The V gene's germline CDR1 is LGHDT and CDR2 YNNKEL (reference sequence). V lost 3 bases and J 5 bases, leaving 11 bases between the germline ends. The CDR3 is CASSQLLRDEQYF. The CDR3 nucleotides are TGTGCCAGCAGCCAGTTGCTTCGTGACGAGCAGTACTTC.

This clonotype was seen a handful of times. The rearrangement joins TRBV30 to TRBJ2-7; 9 bases are a match to TRBD1. The trim removed 0 bases at V and 6 bases at J, leaving 9 bases unmatched. This CDR3 has 15 amino acids. The V gene's germline CDR1 is GTSNPN and CDR2 SVGIG (reference sequence). The CDR3 here is CAWSVSDRGFSEQYF. In nucleotides, the CDR3 is TGTGCCTGGAGTGTATCGGACAGGGGTTTTAGCGAGCAGTACTTC.